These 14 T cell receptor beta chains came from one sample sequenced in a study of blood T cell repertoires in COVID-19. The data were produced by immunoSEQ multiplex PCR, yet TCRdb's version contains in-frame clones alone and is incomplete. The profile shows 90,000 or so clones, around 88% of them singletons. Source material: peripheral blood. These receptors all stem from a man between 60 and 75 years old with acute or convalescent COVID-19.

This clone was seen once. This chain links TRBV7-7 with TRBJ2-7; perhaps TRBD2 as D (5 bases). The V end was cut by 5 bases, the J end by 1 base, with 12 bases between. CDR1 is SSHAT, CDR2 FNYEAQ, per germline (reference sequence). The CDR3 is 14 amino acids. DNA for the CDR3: TGTGCCAGCAGCCTCAGCCCGGGGTCCTACGAGCAGTACTTC. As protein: CASSLSPGSYEQYF.

This CDR3 is CASSYRGSGNPQPQHF. The CDR3 DNA reads as TGCGCCAGCAGCTATAGGGGATCCGGCAATCCTCAGCCCCAGCATTTT. This sequence joins TRBV5-1 and TRBJ1-5; a possible D gene is TRBD1 (5 bases). V was shortened by 3 bases and J by 6 bases, with 19 bases between the two germline ends. Germline V gene lookup returns CDR1 SGHRS and CDR2 YFSETQ. The CDR3 runs to 16 residues.

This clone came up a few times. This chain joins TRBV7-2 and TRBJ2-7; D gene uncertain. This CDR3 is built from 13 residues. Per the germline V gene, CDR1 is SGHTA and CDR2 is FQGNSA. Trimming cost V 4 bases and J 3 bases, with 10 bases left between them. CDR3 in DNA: TGTGCCAGCAGCTCCTCACATCTCTACGAGCAGTACTTC. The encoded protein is CASSSSHLYEQYF.

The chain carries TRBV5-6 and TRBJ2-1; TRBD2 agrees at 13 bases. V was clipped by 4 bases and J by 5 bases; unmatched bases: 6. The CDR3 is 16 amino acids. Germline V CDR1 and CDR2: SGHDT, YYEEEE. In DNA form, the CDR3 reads TGTGCCAGCAGCCGACGACTAGCGGGAGGTCACAATGAGCAGTTCTTC. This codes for CASSRRLAGGHNEQFF. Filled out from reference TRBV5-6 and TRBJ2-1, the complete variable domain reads DAGVTQSPTHLIKTRGQQVTLRCSPKSGHDTVSWYQQALGQGPQFIFQYYEEEERQRGNFPDRFSGHQFPNYSSELNVNALLLGDSALYLCASSRRLAGGHNEQFFGPGTRLTVL.

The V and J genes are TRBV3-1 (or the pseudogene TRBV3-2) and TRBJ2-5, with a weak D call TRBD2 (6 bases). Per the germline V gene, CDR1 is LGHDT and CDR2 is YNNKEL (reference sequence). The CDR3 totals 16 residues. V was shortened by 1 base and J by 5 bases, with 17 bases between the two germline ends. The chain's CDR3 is CASSQVLQTRGETQYF. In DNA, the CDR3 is TGTGCCAGCAGCCAAGTTCTCCAGACACGGGGGGAGACCCAGTACTTC.

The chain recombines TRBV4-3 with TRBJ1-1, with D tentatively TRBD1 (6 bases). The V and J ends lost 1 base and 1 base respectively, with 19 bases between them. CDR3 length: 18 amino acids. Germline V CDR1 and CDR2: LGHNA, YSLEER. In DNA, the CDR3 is TGCGCCAGCAGCCAAGTCCCCCACCGGGGGGCAGGGAACACTGAAGCTTTCTTT. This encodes CASSQVPHRGAGNTEAFF.

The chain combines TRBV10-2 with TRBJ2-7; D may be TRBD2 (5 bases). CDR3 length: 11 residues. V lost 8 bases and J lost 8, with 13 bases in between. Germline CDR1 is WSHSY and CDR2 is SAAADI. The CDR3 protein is CASLLASKQYF. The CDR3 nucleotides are TGCGCCAGCCTCCTAGCCTCGAAGCAGTACTTC.

The CDR3 DNA reads TGTGCCAGTAGGAAGTGGATAACAGCCTCCAACGGCTACACCTTC. Amino acid sequence: CASRKWITASNGYTF. This sequence joins TRBV19 and TRBJ1-2; D is ambiguous. With 6 bases removed from V and 8 bases from J, the gap between germline ends came to 22 bases. Germline V gene lookup returns CDR1 LNHDA and CDR2 SQIVND (reference sequence). CDR3 length: 15 residues.

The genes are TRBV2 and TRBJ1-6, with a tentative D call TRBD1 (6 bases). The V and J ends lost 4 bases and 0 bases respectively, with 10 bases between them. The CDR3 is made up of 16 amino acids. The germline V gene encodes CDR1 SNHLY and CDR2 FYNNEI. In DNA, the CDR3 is TGTGCCAGCAGTGCTACAGGGAGCTCCTATAATTCACCCCTCCACTTT. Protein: CASSATGSSYNSPLHF. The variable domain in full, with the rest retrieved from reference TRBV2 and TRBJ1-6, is EPEVTQTPSHQVTQMGQEVILRCVPISNHLYFYWYRQILGQKVEFLVSFYNNEISEKSEIFDDQFSVERPDGSNFTLKIRSTKLEDSAMYFCASSATGSSYNSPLHFGNGTRLTVT.

CDR3 sequence: CASSSDGVNYGYTF. Written as DNA, the CDR3 is TGTGCCAGCAGTTCGGACGGGGTTAACTATGGCTACACCTTC. V usage is TRBV7-2 and J usage is TRBJ1-2; no firm D call. V lost 6 bases and J 1 base, leaving 12 bases between the germline ends. The CDR3 is made up of 14 amino acids. Germline V gene lookup returns CDR1 SGHTA and CDR2 FQGNSA.

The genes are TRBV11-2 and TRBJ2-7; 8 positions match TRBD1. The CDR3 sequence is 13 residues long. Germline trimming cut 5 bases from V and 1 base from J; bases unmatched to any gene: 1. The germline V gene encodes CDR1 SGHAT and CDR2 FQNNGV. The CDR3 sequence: CASSRTGSYEQYF. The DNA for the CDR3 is TGTGCCAGCAGCCGGACAGGGTCCTACGAGCAGTACTTC.

For the CDR3, the DNA is TGTGCCAGCAGCGCGTCAAGCCGGGTTGGTGGCTACACCTTC. This translates into CASSASSRVGGYTF. V and J are TRBV7-2 and TRBJ1-2; D is unclear. Germline-derived CDR1 and CDR2 are SGHTA and FQGNSA. The CDR3 contains 14 residues. V lost 5 bases and J 7 bases, leaving 17 bases between the germline ends.

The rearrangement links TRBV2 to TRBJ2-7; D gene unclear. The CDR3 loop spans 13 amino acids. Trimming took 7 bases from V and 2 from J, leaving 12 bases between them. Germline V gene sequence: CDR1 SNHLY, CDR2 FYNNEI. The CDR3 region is CASMYGGAYEQYF. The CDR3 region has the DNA TGTGCCAGCATGTATGGCGGTGCCTACGAGCAGTACTTC.

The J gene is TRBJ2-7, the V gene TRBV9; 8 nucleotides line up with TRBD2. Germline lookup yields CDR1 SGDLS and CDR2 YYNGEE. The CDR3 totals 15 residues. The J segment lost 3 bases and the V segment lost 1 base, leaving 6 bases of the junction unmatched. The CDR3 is CASSVNGLANYEQYF. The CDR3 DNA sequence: TGTGCCAGCAGCGTAAACGGACTAGCTAACTACGAGCAGTACTTC.